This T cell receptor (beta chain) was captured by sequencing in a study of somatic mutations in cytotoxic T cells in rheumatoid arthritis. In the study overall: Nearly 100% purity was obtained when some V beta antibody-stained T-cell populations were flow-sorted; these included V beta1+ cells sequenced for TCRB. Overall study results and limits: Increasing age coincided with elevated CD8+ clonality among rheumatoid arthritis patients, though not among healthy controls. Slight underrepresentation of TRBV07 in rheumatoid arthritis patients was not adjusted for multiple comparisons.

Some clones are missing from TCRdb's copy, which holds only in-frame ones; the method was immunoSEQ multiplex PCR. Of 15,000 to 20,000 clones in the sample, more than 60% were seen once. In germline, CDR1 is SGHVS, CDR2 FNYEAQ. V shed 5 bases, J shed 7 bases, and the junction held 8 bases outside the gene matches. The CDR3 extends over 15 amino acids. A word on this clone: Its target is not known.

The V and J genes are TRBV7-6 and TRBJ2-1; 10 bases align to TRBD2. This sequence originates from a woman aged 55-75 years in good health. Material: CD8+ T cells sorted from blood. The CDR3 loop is CASSVGTSANNEQFF. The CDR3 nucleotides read TGTGCCAGCAGCGTAGGGACTAGCGCGAATAATGAGCAGTTCTTC.